The T cell receptor (beta chain) described here comes from a study of T cell responses to AZD1222 COVID-19 vaccine. In this sample, this clone turned up once. Using immunoSEQ multiplex PCR, the repertoire was profiled, and TCRdb retains in-frame clones only, with some absent. The data show about 78,000 clones, 90% seen once. J gave up 1 base and V 8 bases, and 7 bases lay outside the gene matches. CDR3 length equals 15 residues. In germline, CDR1 is WSHSY, CDR2 SAAADI. The chain uses TRBV10-2 and TRBJ1-5, with 8 bases lining up with TRBD1. This clonotype was obtained from an adult who received the AZD1222 COVID-19 vaccine. Here the sequenced sample was peripheral blood, taken 28 days after the second AZD1222 dose. CDR3 nucleotides: TGCGCCAGCTCACAGGGGGACGGGAGCAATCAGCCCCAGCATTTT. It is translated as CASSQGDGSNQPQHF.